This T cell receptor (beta chain) emerged from a study of T cells in Graves' hyperthyroidism and ophthalmopathy. Study results and limitations: Blood also contained most expanded thyroid clonotypes above 0.001.

RNA transcripts gave rise to amplified TCR beta CDR3 regions. The HTBI primer set drove a first-round RT-PCR of the TCR CDR3. TCRdb re-called the multiplex PCR reads through MiXCR, storing one row per CDR3 protein. The repertoire holds hundreds of thousands of distinct CDR3 sequences, with over 15% as singletons. This clonotype has a count of ten or more. Its specificity is not known. With 5 bases clipped from V and 5 bases from J, the junction kept 12 bases outside the gene matches. The CDR3 covers 17 residues. Germline CDR1 reads SEHNR; CDR2 reads FQNEAQ (reference sequence). Patients were excluded because of uncontrolled infection, other autoimmune disease, pregnancy or lactation. Over 9 ml of fresh peripheral blood supplied the PBMCs.

The sequence came from a woman aged 18-29 years with Graves' ophthalmopathy. The rearrangement uses TRBV7-9 and TRBJ2-5; 12 positions match TRBD2. The sample was blood. In DNA, the CDR3 is TGTGCCAGCAGCCACGGTCTAGCGGGAGGGCCGGGGGAGACCCAGTACTTC. This encodes CASSHGLAGGPGETQYF.